These 27 T cell receptor beta chains were all obtained from the same sample, sequenced in a study of cytomegalovirus exposure and HLA in healthy donors. The PCR used 60 Vbeta and 13 Jbeta primers. The assay was immunoSEQ multiplex PCR, and TCRdb's table has in-frame clones only and misses some. The sample includes about 140,000 clones. Sequencing was done on a sample of PBMCs. Receptor source: a man aged 40-49 years in good health and CMV-seronegative.

This chain joins TRBV4-2 and TRBJ1-2; tentatively, D is TRBD1 (6 bases). This CDR3 contains 14 residues. The V end was cut by 2 bases, the J end by 6 bases, with 13 bases between. Germline V gene lookup returns CDR1 LGHNA and CDR2 YNFKEQ. The CDR3 here is CASSQTTGEDGYTF. The CDR3 DNA reads as TGTGCCAGCAGCCAAACGACAGGTGAAGATGGCTACACCTTC.

V is TRBV4-2 and J is TRBJ1-4; 9 bases agree with TRBD1. Germline trimming cut 4 bases from V and 5 bases from J; bases unmatched to any gene: 8. Germline assignment: CDR1 LGHNA and CDR2 YNFKEQ. This CDR3 has 16 residues. In DNA form, the CDR3 reads TGTGCCAGCAGCCGATCCCCGACAGGGGGAAATGAAAAACTGTTTTTT. Translated, it gives CASSRSPTGGNEKLFF.

This chain links TRBV5-5 with TRBJ1-3; a possible D gene is TRBD1 (5 bases). This CDR3 region has 17 residues. V lost 4 bases and J 2 bases, leaving 19 bases between the germline ends. Germline CDR1 reads SGHKS; CDR2 reads YYEKEE (reference sequence). CDR3 protein: CASSVEPQGLTGNTIYF. The DNA of the CDR3 is TGTGCCAGCAGCGTGGAGCCCCAGGGTCTCACTGGAAACACCATATATTTT.

The chain carries TRBV7-8 and TRBJ1-5; D remains unclear. Germline loops: CDR1 SGHVS, CDR2 FQNEAQ. The CDR3 is 14 amino acids. Trimming stripped 3 bases from V and 4 bases from J, with 10 bases between. CDR3 coding DNA: TGTGCCAGCAGCTTTCCGGGATCAAATCAGCCCCAGCATTTT. It encodes CASSFPGSNQPQHF.

This chain uses TRBV2 with TRBJ2-7, with 9 bases that match TRBD1. V shed 6 bases, J shed 0 bases, and the junction held 3 bases outside the gene matches. The germline gives CDR1 SNHLY, CDR2 FYNNEI. This CDR3 contains 14 residues. The CDR3 here is CASRDRGSSYEQYF. CDR3 DNA sequence: TGTGCCAGCAGAGACAGGGGGAGCTCCTACGAGCAGTACTTC.

V and J are TRBV27 and TRBJ1-2; 9 positions agree with TRBD1. Germline V lookup: CDR1 MNHEY, CDR2 SMNVEV (reference sequence). Trimming removed 6 bases from V and 0 bases from J; junction bases left unmatched: 5. The CDR3 has 15 residues. The CDR3 nucleotides read TGTGCCAGCAGGGGGACAGGGCGAGCTAACTATGGCTACACCTTC. Translating gives CASRGTGRANYGYTF.

The chain uses TRBV7-9 and TRBJ2-1; 14 bases agree with TRBD2. V was pared by 8 bases and J by 2 bases, with 2 bases of the junction left unmatched. In germline, CDR1 is SEHNR, CDR2 FQNEAQ (reference sequence). The CDR3 loop spans 15 amino acids. CDR3 residues: CASRTSGGPYNEQFF. The DNA of the CDR3 is TGTGCCAGCCGGACTAGCGGGGGGCCCTACAATGAGCAGTTCTTC.

This chain connects TRBV4-3 to TRBJ2-7; 8 bases are a match to TRBD1. Germline CDR1 is LGHNA and CDR2 is YSLEER. V lost 3 bases, J lost 2 bases, and 6 bases stayed unmatched. The CDR3 loop spans 15 amino acids. CDR3 amino acids: CASSHPGQAPYEQYF. In nucleotides, the CDR3 is TGCGCCAGCAGCCATCCGGGACAGGCCCCCTACGAGCAGTACTTC.

J is TRBJ1-5 and V is TRBV28; TRBD1 matches at 12 bases. The CDR3 is 19 residues long. From germline, CDR1 is MDHEN and CDR2 SYDVKM. The junction had 13 bases not matched to a gene; V was cut back by 4 bases and J by 3 bases. The CDR3 sequence: CASSSPPRDRGRSNQPQHF. In nucleotides, the CDR3 is TGTGCCAGCAGTTCGCCTCCTCGGGACAGGGGGCGTTCCAATCAGCCCCAGCATTTT.

The chain has TRBV19 and TRBJ2-1; 8 bases are shared with TRBD2. Trimming took 0 bases from V and 2 from J; bases not matched to a gene: 12. This CDR3 is built from 19 residues. Germline CDR1 reads LNHDA; CDR2 reads SQIVND (reference sequence). The CDR3 region has the DNA TGTGCCAGTAGTATAGACCACCTCCCCGGGCGGGGGGCCTACAATGAGCAGTTCTTC. Translated: CASSIDHLPGRGAYNEQFF.

This chain connects TRBV6-5 to TRBJ2-7; 11 bases are shared with TRBD1. The CDR3 consists of 15 residues. V lost 2 bases, J lost 7 bases, and 7 bases stayed unmatched. Looked up from germline, CDR1 is MNHEY and CDR2 is SVGAGI. CDR3 sequence reads: CASSYAGQGVWEQYF. CDR3 in DNA: TGTGCCAGCAGTTACGCGGGACAGGGGGTTTGGGAGCAGTACTTC.

The CDR3 DNA follows: TGTGCCAGCAGCGCACAGGGGAGAGGTGGCTACACCTTC. Protein sequence: CASSAQGRGGYTF. This chain links TRBV5-4 with TRBJ1-2; 7 bases match TRBD1. Trimming cost V 4 bases and J 7 bases; bases outside gene matches: 7. Germline CDR1 SGHNT, CDR2 YYREEE (reference sequence). The CDR3 loop spans 13 amino acids.

V usage is TRBV29-1 and J usage is TRBJ1-1; D gene uncertain. V was shortened by 7 bases and J by 0 bases, with 12 bases between the two germline ends. Germline CDR1 reads SQVTM; CDR2 reads ANQGSEA. There are 13 residues in the CDR3. The CDR3 coding sequence is TGCAGCGCCCCCCCACAGATGAACACTGAAGCTTTCTTT. Its translation is CSAPPQMNTEAFF.

This chain links TRBV21-1 with TRBJ2-7; the D call TRBD1 from the table was never checked on the DNA. TRBV21-1 is a known pseudogene. This CDR3 has 17 residues. The CDR3 DNA sequence: TGTGCCAGCAGCAAAGCCCCGCAGGGGCCGAGCTCCTACGAGCAGTACTTC. This encodes CASSKAPQGPSSYEQYF.

The V gene is TRBV19, the J gene TRBJ2-1; 9 bases match TRBD1. The CDR3 totals 17 residues. V lost 4 bases to trimming and J lost 0 bases; unmatched junction nucleotides: 7. Germline lookup yields CDR1 LNHDA and CDR2 SQIVND (reference sequence). The CDR3 loop is CASSTRDRVASYNEQFF. DNA for the CDR3: TGTGCCAGTAGTACCCGGGACAGGGTGGCCTCCTACAATGAGCAGTTCTTC.

The chain couples TRBV19 to TRBJ1-4; D gene uncertain. The CDR3 sequence is 14 residues long. Germline V gives CDR1 LNHDA, CDR2 SQIVND (reference sequence). Trimming shortened V by 2 bases and J by 8 bases, and 12 bases separated the two germline ends. Here the CDR3 DNA reads TGTGCCAGTAGTATAATCATCGGTCGGGAAAAACTGTTTTTT. Translated, it gives CASSIIIGREKLFF.

The V gene is TRBV11-2, the J gene TRBJ1-6; 10 bases map to TRBD1. With 1 base clipped from V and 9 bases from J, the junction kept 9 bases outside the gene matches. Germline CDR1 is SGHAT and CDR2 is FQNNGV. This CDR3 spans 17 amino acids. CDR3 region: CASSLGRGGDRGSPLHF. Written as DNA, the CDR3 is TGTGCCAGCAGCTTAGGACGTGGTGGGGACAGGGGTTCACCCCTCCACTTT.

The chain has TRBV7-2 and TRBJ2-7, with D tentatively TRBD2 (7 bases). V was shortened by 3 bases and J by 2 bases, with 8 bases between the two germline ends. The CDR3 totals 13 residues. The germline gives CDR1 SGHTA, CDR2 FQGNSA. The CDR3 DNA reads as TGTGCCAGCAGCTTGGGGGGGCCCTACGAGCAGTACTTC. The encoded protein is CASSLGGPYEQYF.

This chain's CDR3 is CASSWTENTEAFF. CDR3 coding DNA: TGCGCCAGCAGCTGGACAGAGAACACTGAAGCTTTCTTT. The chain joins TRBV5-1 to TRBJ1-1; a weak D match, TRBD1 (6 bases). CDR1 SGHRS and CDR2 YFSETQ come from the germline V gene. With 3 bases removed from V and 1 base from J, the gap between germline ends came to 7 bases. The CDR3 has 13 residues.

The chain is built from TRBV6-5 and TRBJ2-5; D uncertain. V was shortened by 0 bases and J by 1 base, with 6 bases between the two germline ends. The germline CDR1 and CDR2 sequences are MNHEY and SVGAGI. This CDR3 region has 14 residues. CDR3 in amino acids: CASSYSAAQETQYF. DNA for the CDR3: TGTGCCAGCAGTTACTCGGCGGCCCAAGAGACCCAGTACTTC.

CDR3 in DNA: TGCAGCGTTACAGGGGCAGGGGGCCTCCACGAGCAGTACTTC. Its translation: CSVTGAGGLHEQYF. This chain uses TRBV29-1 with TRBJ2-5, with 8 positions matching TRBD1. The end of the DNA aligns better with TRBJ2-7, so the J call may be wrong. Germline values: CDR1 SQVTM, CDR2 ANQGSEA. This CDR3 has 14 amino acids.

Turning to this clone: This sample also contains other DNA sequences that code for the same CDR3. The chain couples TRBV9 to TRBJ1-2; 7 bases fit TRBD1. Germline values: CDR1 SGDLS, CDR2 YYNGEE. V was pared by 3 bases and J by 4 bases, with 12 bases of the junction left unmatched. CDR3 length: 16 residues. CDR3 sequence (DNA): TGTGCCAGCAGCGCCGGTTCCGGGACAGCCTCCTATGGCTACACCTTC. It specifies CASSAGSGTASYGYTF.

The V call is TRBV5-7, the J call TRBJ1-5; TRBD1 agrees at 8 bases. TRBV5-7 is designated an ORF whose function remains uncertain. The V gene end was trimmed by 4 bases and the J gene end by 0 bases; junction bases not matched to a gene: 6. The CDR3 runs 16 residues. CDR3 coding DNA: TGTGCCAGCAGCACGGACAGGGATAATAGCAATCAGCCCCAGCATTTT. As protein: CASSTDRDNSNQPQHF.

The chain is built from TRBV6-6 and TRBJ1-1, with 8 positions matching TRBD1. With 2 bases clipped from V and 4 bases from J, the junction kept 6 bases outside the gene matches. The CDR3 loop spans 15 amino acids. Per the germline V gene, CDR1 is MNHNY and CDR2 is SVGAGI (reference sequence). DNA for the CDR3: TGTGCCAGCAGTTACGGGCAGGGGGCAAGCACTGAAGCTTTCTTT. This encodes CASSYGQGASTEAFF.

CDR3 DNA sequence: TGTGCCAGCAGCCCGGCGACAGGGATTGAGCAGTTCTTC. It specifies CASSPATGIEQFF. This chain joins TRBV5-6 and TRBJ2-1, with 7 bases identical to TRBD1. Germline loops: CDR1 SGHDT, CDR2 YYEEEE. V shed 4 bases and J 9 bases; nucleotides not matched to a gene: 7. The CDR3 extends over 13 amino acids. The variable domain in full, completed from reference TRBV5-6 and TRBJ2-1, reads DAGVTQSPTHLIKTRGQQVTLRCSPKSGHDTVSWYQQALGQGPQFIFQYYEEEERQRGNFPDRFSGHQFPNYSSELNVNALLLGDSALYLCASSPATGIEQFFGPGTRLTVL.

The rearrangement uses TRBV2 and TRBJ1-5; maybe TRBD1 (5 bases). V was clipped by 1 base and J by 1 base, with 8 bases between them. This CDR3 is built from 15 residues. The germline V gene encodes CDR1 SNHLY and CDR2 FYNNEI. The CDR3 nucleotides are TGTGCCAGCAGTGAAGACAGGATGAGCAATCAGCCCCAGCATTTT. This gives the protein CASSEDRMSNQPQHF.

The DNA for the CDR3 is TGCAGCGTTCGGGACAGGGTTACAGAGACCCAGTACTTC. Translation: CSVRDRVTETQYF. The rearrangement uses TRBV29-1 and TRBJ2-5; 9 nucleotides align to TRBD1. The CDR3 contains 13 residues. Germline lookup yields CDR1 SQVTM and CDR2 ANQGSEA. V shed 5 bases and J 4 bases; nucleotides not matched to a gene: 5.